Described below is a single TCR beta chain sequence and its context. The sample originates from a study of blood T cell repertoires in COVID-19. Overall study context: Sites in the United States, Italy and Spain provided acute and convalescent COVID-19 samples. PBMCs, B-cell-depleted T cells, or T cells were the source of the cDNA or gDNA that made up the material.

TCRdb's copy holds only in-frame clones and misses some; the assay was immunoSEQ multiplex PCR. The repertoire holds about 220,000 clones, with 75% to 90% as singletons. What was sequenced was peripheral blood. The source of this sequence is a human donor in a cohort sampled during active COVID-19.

The CDR3 reads CSAGTGSEQYF. CDR3 DNA sequence: TGCAGTGCAGGGACAGGGAGCGAGCAGTACTTC. The gene calls are TRBV20-1 and TRBJ2-7, with 9 nucleotides matching TRBD1. V gave up 6 bases and J gave up 6 bases; unmatched junction bases: 3. CDR3 length: 11 amino acids. The germline gives CDR1 DFQATT, CDR2 SNEGSKA (reference sequence).